The entry below describes one T cell receptor beta chain. Per germline, CDR1 SGDLS and CDR2 YYNGEE. Trimming cost V 3 bases and J 4 bases; bases outside gene matches: 4. CDR3 length: 14 residues. This sample stems from a study of shared clonotypes between healthy human individuals. Each subset's genomic DNA was split evenly across several immunoSEQ plates. The repertoire was sequenced with immunoSEQ multiplex PCR; TCRdb's copy has only in-frame clones and lacks some. The sample lists 2 million or so clones; 85% to 95% were seen once. This TCR was sampled from a young man in good health. The genes are TRBV9 and TRBJ2-1; 7 nucleotides align to TRBD1. What was sequenced was naive CD4+ T cells sorted from blood. Described subset: CD45RA+ positively selected. The CDR3 nucleotides read TGTGCCAGCAGCGCAGGGACAGTATACAATGAGCAGTTCTTC. Translation gives CASSAGTVYNEQFF.